The 21 T cell receptor beta chains listed next were all sequenced from one sample in a study of a mutant IDH1 vaccine in newly diagnosed glioma. Their cognate antigens are unknown. Repertoires were generated with immunoSEQ multiplex PCR, while TCRdb's copy carries only in-frame clones and drops some. Of 40,000 or so clones listed, about 75% were seen once; the top ten hold 5% to 6.5%. Time point noted: week 23, last vaccination. The investigators gave 300 ug of mutant IDH1 20-mer peptide in each vaccine dose, together with topical imiquimod. The sample in question was PBMCs, obtained from a glioma patient whose treatment included an IDH1 peptide vaccine. Receptor source: a man aged 45 to 65 with glioma.

CDR3 sequence (DNA): TGCGCCAGCAGCCAAGAACTCTCAGGGGTGTACTCTGGGGCCAACGTCCTGACTTTC. It is translated as CASSQELSGVYSGANVLTF. This chain joins TRBV4-3 and TRBJ2-6; weak D call: TRBD1 (6 bases). The CDR3 contains 19 residues. From germline, CDR1 is LGHNA and CDR2 YSLEER. V was clipped by 0 bases and J by 0 bases, with 15 bases between them.

The CDR3 DNA is TGTGCCAGCAGCCCCTCCAGTTGGGGTAATCAGCCCCAGCATTTT. This encodes CASSPSSWGNQPQHF. The chain couples TRBV5-8 to TRBJ1-5; no reliable D call. CDR3 length: 15 amino acids. V shed 4 bases and J shed 4 bases, with 15 bases lying between them. Looked up from germline, CDR1 is SGHTS and CDR2 is YDEGEE. Variable domain in full (rest from reference TRBV5-8 and TRBJ1-5): EAGVTQSPTHLIKTRGQQATLRCSPISGHTSVYWYQQALGLGLQFLLWYDEGEERNRGNFPPRFSGRQFPNYSSELNVNALELEDSALYLCASSPSSWGNQPQHFGDGTRLSIL.

The chain is built from TRBV5-1 and TRBJ1-1; tentative D call: TRBD1 (6 bases). The germline CDR1 and CDR2 sequences are SGHRS and YFSETQ. V was pared by 0 bases and J by 0 bases, with 12 bases between. The CDR3 has 16 residues. CDR3 residues: CASSLAAGALNTEAFF. In DNA, the CDR3 is TGCGCCAGCAGCTTGGCTGCAGGGGCATTGAACACTGAAGCTTTCTTT.

The chain links TRBV7-2 to TRBJ2-1; weak D call: TRBD1 (5 bases). Trimming left V 0 bases short and J 3 bases short, with 9 bases between. The CDR3 spans 15 residues. CDR1 is SGHTA and CDR2 is FQGNSA in the germline V gene. For the CDR3, the DNA is TGTGCCAGCAGCTTAGCGGGGCGCCTCTACAATGAGCAGTTCTTC. It translates to CASSLAGRLYNEQFF.

The chain uses TRBV29-1 and TRBJ2-5, with 7 bases lining up with TRBD2. CDR1 SQVTM and CDR2 ANQGSEA come from the germline V gene. Losses at the gene ends were 7 bases for V and 2 bases for J; bases not matched to a gene: 7. This CDR3 contains 13 residues. CDR3: CSGQAGLQETQYF. In DNA form, the CDR3 reads TGCAGCGGACAAGCGGGACTTCAAGAGACCCAGTACTTC.

The chain employs TRBV25-1 and TRBJ1-5, with 7 bases identical to TRBD1. The J segment lost 1 base and the V segment lost 6 bases, leaving 6 bases of the junction unmatched. CDR3 length: 15 residues. Germline values: CDR1 MGHDK, CDR2 SYGVNS. CDR3 in amino acids: CASRGRGGSNQPQHF. Here the CDR3 DNA reads TGTGCCAGCAGGGGACGAGGGGGCAGCAATCAGCCCCAGCATTTT.

V gene TRBV30 combines with J gene TRBJ1-2, with 8 bases lining up with TRBD1. Germline lookup yields CDR1 GTSNPN and CDR2 SVGIG (reference sequence). The CDR3 loop spans 14 amino acids. Trimming at V came to 0 bases and at J to 4 bases, leaving 4 bases not matched to a gene. DNA of the CDR3: TGTGCCTGGAGTGTACGGGGACAGGTCTATGGCTACACCTTC. This encodes CAWSVRGQVYGYTF.

This chain links TRBV19 with TRBJ2-1; D call uncertain. In germline, CDR1 is LNHDA, CDR2 SQIVND (reference sequence). This CDR3 comprises 11 residues. V was cut by 0 bases and J by 12 bases, with 6 bases left in between. The CDR3 bases are TGTGCCAGTAGTATAGATACGCGGCAGTTCTTC. Its protein is CASSIDTRQFF.

This sequence joins TRBV6-1 and TRBJ1-1, with D maybe TRBD1 (5 bases). V was trimmed by 8 bases and J by 4 bases, leaving 14 bases between them. The CDR3 is made up of 13 amino acids. Germline-derived CDR1 and CDR2 are MNHNS and SASEGT. CDR3 sequence (DNA): TGTGCCAGCGCTCTGGGGGGTCCCACTGAAGCTTTCTTT. Its translation is CASALGGPTEAFF.

This sequence joins TRBV11-3 and TRBJ2-2; D unclear. The germline CDR1 and CDR2 sequences are SGHNT and YENEEA. This CDR3 spans 16 amino acids. Between the trimmed V and J ends, which lost 5 bases and 4 bases, there was a span of 17 bases. This CDR3 reads CASSRGGSNPTGELFF. The DNA for the CDR3 is TGTGCCAGCAGCCGCGGCGGCTCGAATCCCACCGGGGAGCTGTTTTTT.

The genes are TRBV30 and TRBJ1-4; 7 nucleotides agree with TRBD1. Germline V CDR1 and CDR2: GTSNPN, SVGIG (reference sequence). The CDR3 runs 16 residues. V dropped 2 bases and J dropped 5; count of bases not matched to a gene: 11. The CDR3 coding sequence is TGTGCCTGGAGTTCTCCGCGGACAGGAGTGAATGAAAAACTGTTTTTT. Its protein is CAWSSPRTGVNEKLFF.

This clone was observed a few times. This chain joins TRBV6-1 and TRBJ1-1, with 8 bases fitting TRBD1. The V gene end was trimmed by 7 bases and the J gene end by 7 bases; junction bases not matched to a gene: 11. From germline, CDR1 is MNHNS and CDR2 SASEGT. The CDR3 extends over 14 amino acids. The CDR3 coding sequence is TGTGCCAGCACCCGACAGGGGCAAACGATTGAAGCTTTCTTT. It translates to CASTRQGQTIEAFF.

The CDR3 here is CASSQVRGEKLFF. The CDR3 DNA reads as TGCGCCAGCAGCCAAGTCCGGGGTGAAAAACTGTTTTTT. V is TRBV4-1 and J is TRBJ1-4, with D unresolved. V lost 1 base to trimming and J lost 7 bases, with 7 bases between them. There are 13 residues in the CDR3. Germline V gene sequence: CDR1 MGHRA, CDR2 YSYEKL.

J is TRBJ2-1 and V is TRBV29-1; no firm D call. There are 12 residues in the CDR3. Between the trimmed V and J ends, which lost 7 bases and 8 bases, there was a span of 15 bases. The germline V gene encodes CDR1 SQVTM and CDR2 ANQGSEA. As DNA, the CDR3 is TGCAGCGGCAGCCTTGTATCGTATGAGCAGTTCTTC. This translates into CSGSLVSYEQFF.

The J gene is TRBJ2-4, the V gene TRBV5-4, with D perhaps matching TRBD1 (5 bases). Germline CDR1 and CDR2: SGHNT and YYREEE (reference sequence). Trimming took 3 bases from V and 8 from J, leaving 21 bases between them. There are 16 residues in the CDR3. Here the CDR3 DNA reads TGTGCCAGCAGCTCAGCTACAGGAGTCTTTAGGGACATTCAGTACTTC. It encodes CASSSATGVFRDIQYF.

The rearrangement uses TRBV6-7 and TRBJ1-3; the D is unclear. TRBV6-7 is an open reading frame, and its role is uncertain. CDR3 size: 18 residues. Deletions cut 2 bases from V and 4 bases from J, with 21 bases between. The CDR3 protein is CASSYAEGIGPLGNTIYF. The DNA of the CDR3 is TGTGCCAGCAGTTACGCCGAAGGAATAGGGCCTTTGGGAAACACCATATATTTT.

The chain uses TRBV6-1 and TRBJ2-7, with D possibly TRBD1 on 6 matching bases. Germline CDR1 and CDR2: MNHNS and SASEGT. V lost 6 bases to trimming and J lost 7 bases, with 10 bases between them. The CDR3 spans 11 residues. The CDR3 reads CASSLDREQYF. In DNA, the CDR3 is TGTGCCAGCAGCCTCGACAGGGAGCAGTACTTC.

The rearrangement uses TRBV27 and TRBJ1-2, with 7 bases matching TRBD1. The germline gives CDR1 MNHEY, CDR2 SMNVEV (reference sequence). Unmatched junction bases numbered 10, after V lost 6 bases and J lost 6 bases. The CDR3 spans 14 residues. The CDR3 loop is CASSLSRTGHGYTF. CDR3 DNA sequence: TGTGCCAGCAGCCTCTCCCGGACAGGACATGGCTACACCTTC.

The chain carries TRBV7-9 and TRBJ2-3, with D maybe TRBD2 (5 bases). The CDR3 is 13 residues long. V shed 7 bases and J shed 11 bases, with 19 bases lying between them. CDR1 is SEHNR and CDR2 is FQNEAQ in the germline V gene (reference sequence). The CDR3 reads CASTLDSTVGQYF. CDR3 coding DNA: TGTGCCAGCACCTTGGACTCCACGGTTGGGCAGTATTTT.

In its sample, this clone was seen a few times. V is TRBV4-1 and J is TRBJ2-1; 12 bases fit TRBD2. The germline V gene has CDR1 MGHRA and CDR2 YSYEKL. Trimming cost V 6 bases and J 7 bases; bases outside gene matches: 4. The length of the CDR3 is 14 residues. CDR3 amino acids: CASRLAGGRNEQFF. The CDR3 DNA follows: TGCGCCAGCAGACTAGCGGGGGGTCGGAATGAGCAGTTCTTC.

V and J are TRBV4-3 and TRBJ1-5; D not resolved. The CDR3 is 17 amino acids. V was shortened by 2 bases and J by 0 bases, with 14 bases between the two germline ends. Germline V gene lookup returns CDR1 LGHNA and CDR2 YSLEER. Written as DNA, the CDR3 is TGCGCCAGCAGCCAACCGACGGGCGGGAATAGCAATCAGCCCCAGCATTTT. It translates to CASSQPTGGNSNQPQHF.